The T cell receptor beta chain under discussion was sequenced for a study of identifying expanded T cells in peripheral blood. There are 14 residues in the CDR3. CDR1 MNHNY and CDR2 SVGAGI come from the germline V gene (reference sequence). Germline trimming cut 6 bases from V and 1 base from J; bases unmatched to any gene: 5. Some clones are missing from TCRdb's copy, which holds only in-frame ones; the method was immunoSEQ multiplex PCR. In the table there are roughly 86,000 clones, 70% to 90% of which are singletons. The chain uses TRBV6-6 and TRBJ2-7, with 8 positions matching TRBD2. The receptor comes from a person between 18 and 75 years old in good health. Sequenced material: blood. The CDR3 region has the DNA TGTGCCAGCAGACGGGAGGGGGGATCCTACGAGCAGTACTTC. It specifies CASRREGGSYEQYF.